Listed here are 3 T cell receptor beta chains from one sample, sequenced in a study of early T cells in non-severe SARS-CoV-2 infection. One entry per CDR3 protein results from TCRdb running MiXCR on the 5' RACE reads. The sample records tens of thousands of distinct CDR3 sequences, approximately 12% being singletons. Sample: whole blood. The source is an adult who was a healthcare worker with PCR-confirmed SARS-CoV-2 infection or an uninfected control (not recorded which).

This clonotype was observed a single time. This rearrangement joins TRBV11-1 to TRBJ2-1; TRBD2 aligns across 15 bases. Germline V gene data show CDR1 as SGHAT and CDR2 as FQDESV (reference sequence). The CDR3 contains 17 residues. With 5 bases clipped from V and 7 bases from J, the junction kept 9 bases outside the gene matches. DNA of the CDR3: TGTGCCAGCAGCAGACCGGGACTAGCGGGAGGTAGGAATGAGCAGTTCTTC. It specifies CASSRPGLAGGRNEQFF. Looking up the rest from reference TRBV11-1 and TRBJ2-1 gives the full variable domain: EAEVAQSPRYKITEKSQAVAFWCDPISGHATLYWYRQILGQGPELLVQFQDESVVDDSQLPKDRFSAERLKGVDSTLKIQPAELGDSAMYLCASSRPGLAGGRNEQFFGPGTRLTVL.

This clonotype appeared a few times. V gene TRBV6-5 combines with J gene TRBJ1-2; 7 bases match TRBD1. The ends lost 0 bases at V and 1 base at J; junction bases unmatched: 2. Germline CDR1 is MNHEY and CDR2 is SVGAGI. This CDR3 is built from 15 residues. The CDR3 here is CASSYSDRVNYGYTF. In DNA, the CDR3 is TGTGCCAGCAGTTACTCAGACAGGGTTAACTATGGCTACACCTTC.

The table lists this clonotype with a few counts. This chain joins TRBV7-2 and TRBJ2-7, with D possibly being TRBD1 (6 bases). Per germline, CDR1 SGHTA and CDR2 FQGNSA. Trimming stripped 4 bases from V and 5 bases from J, with 15 bases between. The CDR3 has 14 amino acids. The CDR3 reads CASSSGRQGNEQYF. In nucleotides, the CDR3 is TGTGCCAGCAGCTCCGGCCGGCAGGGGAACGAGCAGTACTTC.